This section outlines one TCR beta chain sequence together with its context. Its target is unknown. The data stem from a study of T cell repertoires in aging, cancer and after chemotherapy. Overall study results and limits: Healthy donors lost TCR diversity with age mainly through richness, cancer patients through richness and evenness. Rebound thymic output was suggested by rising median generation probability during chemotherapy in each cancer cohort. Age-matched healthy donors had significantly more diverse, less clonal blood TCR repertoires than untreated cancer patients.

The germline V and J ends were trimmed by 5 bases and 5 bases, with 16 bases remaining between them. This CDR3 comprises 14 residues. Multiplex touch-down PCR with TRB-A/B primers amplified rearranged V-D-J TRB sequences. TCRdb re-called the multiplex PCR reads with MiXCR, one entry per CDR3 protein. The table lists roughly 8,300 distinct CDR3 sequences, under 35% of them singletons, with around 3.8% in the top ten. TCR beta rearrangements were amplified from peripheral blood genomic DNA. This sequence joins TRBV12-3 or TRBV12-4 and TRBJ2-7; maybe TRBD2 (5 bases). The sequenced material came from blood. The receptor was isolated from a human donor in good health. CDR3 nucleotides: TGTGCCAGCAGTCCCGGGCGGAGGATCCACGAGCAGTACTTC. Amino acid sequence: CASSPGRRIHEQYF.